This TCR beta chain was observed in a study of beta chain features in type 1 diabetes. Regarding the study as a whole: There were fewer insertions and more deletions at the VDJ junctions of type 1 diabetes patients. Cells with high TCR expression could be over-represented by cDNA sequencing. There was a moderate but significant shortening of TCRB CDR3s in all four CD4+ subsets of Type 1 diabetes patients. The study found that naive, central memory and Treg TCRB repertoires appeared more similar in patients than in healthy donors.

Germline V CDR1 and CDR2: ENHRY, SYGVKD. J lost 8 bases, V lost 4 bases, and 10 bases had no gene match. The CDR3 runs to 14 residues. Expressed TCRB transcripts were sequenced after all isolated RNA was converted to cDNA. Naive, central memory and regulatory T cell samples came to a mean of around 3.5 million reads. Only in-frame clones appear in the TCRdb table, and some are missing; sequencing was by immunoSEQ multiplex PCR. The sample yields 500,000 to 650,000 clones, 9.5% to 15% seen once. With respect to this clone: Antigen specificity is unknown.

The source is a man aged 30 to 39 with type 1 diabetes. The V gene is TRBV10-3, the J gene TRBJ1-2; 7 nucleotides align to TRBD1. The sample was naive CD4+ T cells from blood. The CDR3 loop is CAISARDSARGYTF. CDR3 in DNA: TGTGCCATCAGTGCCCGGGACAGCGCCCGGGGCTACACCTTC.